This T cell receptor beta chain was recorded in a study of T-cell reconstitution after alpha-beta-depleted transplantation in children. The study's findings and limits: For some patients, TCRbeta diversity was high at day 60 because of recipient T cells and thymic progenitors that survived. At the one-year point after transplant, T-cell counts and TCRbeta diversity were found to come mostly from T cells that had been newly produced. Reportedly, roughly two months post-transplant, alpha-beta T cells arose from several hundred expanded graft clones.

A TCRbeta library incorporating unique molecular identifiers was prepared. MiXCR, applied by TCRdb to the PCR reads, yields one record per CDR3 protein. The data show hundreds of thousands of distinct CDR3 sequences, about 12% seen once. Germline V gene sequence: CDR1 LGHDT, CDR2 YNNKEL (reference sequence). This CDR3 spans 13 amino acids. V lost 2 bases and J lost 3, with 5 bases in between. This clonotype has ten or more counts. Its antigen remains unidentified. This TCR was sampled from a girl aged 2 to 9 with congenital amegakaryocytic thrombocytopenia, due to receive a stem cell transplant. The sequenced sample was PBMCs, obtained before TCRalphabeta/CD19-depleted stem cell transplant. This chain uses TRBV3-1 with TRBJ1-5; D remains unclear. The CDR3 nucleotides read TGTGCCAGCAGCCAATCCCTCAATCAGCCCCAGCATTTT. It specifies CASSQSLNQPQHF.